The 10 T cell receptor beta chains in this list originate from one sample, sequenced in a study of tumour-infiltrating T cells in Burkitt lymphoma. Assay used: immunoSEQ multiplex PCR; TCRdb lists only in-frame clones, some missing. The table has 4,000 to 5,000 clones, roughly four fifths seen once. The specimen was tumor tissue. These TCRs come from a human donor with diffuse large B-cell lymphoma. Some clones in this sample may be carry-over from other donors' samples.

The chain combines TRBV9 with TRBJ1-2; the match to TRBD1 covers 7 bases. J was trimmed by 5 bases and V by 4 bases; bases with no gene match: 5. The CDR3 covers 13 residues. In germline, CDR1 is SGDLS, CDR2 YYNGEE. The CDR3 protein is CASSPDRVYGYTF. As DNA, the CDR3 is TGTGCCAGCAGCCCCGACAGGGTTTATGGCTACACCTTC.

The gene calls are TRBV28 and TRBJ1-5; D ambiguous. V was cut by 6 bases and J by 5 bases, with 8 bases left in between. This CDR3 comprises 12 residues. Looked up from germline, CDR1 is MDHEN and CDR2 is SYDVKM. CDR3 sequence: CASRSGHQPQHF. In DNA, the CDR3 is TGTGCCAGCAGGAGCGGACATCAGCCCCAGCATTTT.

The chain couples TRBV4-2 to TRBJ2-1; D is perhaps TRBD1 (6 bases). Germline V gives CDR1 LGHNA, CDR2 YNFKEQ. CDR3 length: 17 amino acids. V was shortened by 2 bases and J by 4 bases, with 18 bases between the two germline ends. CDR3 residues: CASSQQSQGGQYNEQFF. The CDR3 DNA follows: TGTGCCAGCAGCCAACAATCACAGGGTGGTCAATACAATGAGCAGTTCTTC.

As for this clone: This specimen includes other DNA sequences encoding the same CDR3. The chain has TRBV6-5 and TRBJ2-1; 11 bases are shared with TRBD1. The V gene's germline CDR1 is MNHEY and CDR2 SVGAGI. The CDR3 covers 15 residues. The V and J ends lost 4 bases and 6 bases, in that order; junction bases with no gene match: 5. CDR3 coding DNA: TGTGCCAGCAGTTGGACAGGGGGCAAGGGCAATGAGCAGTTCTTC. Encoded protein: CASSWTGGKGNEQFF.

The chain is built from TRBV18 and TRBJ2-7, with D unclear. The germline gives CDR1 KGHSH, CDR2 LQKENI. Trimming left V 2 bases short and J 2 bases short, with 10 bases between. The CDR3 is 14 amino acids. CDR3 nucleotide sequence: TGTGCCAGCTCACCAGCCGGATCAACCTACGAGCAGTACTTC. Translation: CASSPAGSTYEQYF.

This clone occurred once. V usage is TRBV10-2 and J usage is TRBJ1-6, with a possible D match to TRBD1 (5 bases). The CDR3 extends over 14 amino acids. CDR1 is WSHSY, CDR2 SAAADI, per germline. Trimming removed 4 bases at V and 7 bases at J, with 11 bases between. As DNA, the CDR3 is TGCGCCAGCAGTGCGCAGGGAGGCAATTCACCCCTCCACTTT. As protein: CASSAQGGNSPLHF.

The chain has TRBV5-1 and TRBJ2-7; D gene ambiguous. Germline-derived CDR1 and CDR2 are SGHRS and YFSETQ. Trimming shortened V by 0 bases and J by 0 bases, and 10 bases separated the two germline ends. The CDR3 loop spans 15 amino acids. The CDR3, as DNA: TGCGCCAGCAGCTTGGGACCACAATTCTCCTACGAGCAGTACTTC. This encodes CASSLGPQFSYEQYF. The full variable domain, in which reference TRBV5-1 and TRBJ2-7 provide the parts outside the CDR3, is KAGVTQTPRYLIKTRGQQVTLSCSPISGHRSVSWYQQTPGQGLQFLFEYFSETQRNKGNFPGRFSGRQFSNSRSEMNVSTLELGDSALYLCASSLGPQFSYEQYFGPGTRLTVT.

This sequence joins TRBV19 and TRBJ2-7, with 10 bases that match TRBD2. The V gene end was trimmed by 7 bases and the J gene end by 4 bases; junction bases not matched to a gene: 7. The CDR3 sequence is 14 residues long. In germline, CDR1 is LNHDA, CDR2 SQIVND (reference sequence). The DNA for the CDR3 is TGTGCCAGTAAAAACGCAGCGGGGGGGTACGAGCAGTACTTC. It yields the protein CASKNAAGGYEQYF.

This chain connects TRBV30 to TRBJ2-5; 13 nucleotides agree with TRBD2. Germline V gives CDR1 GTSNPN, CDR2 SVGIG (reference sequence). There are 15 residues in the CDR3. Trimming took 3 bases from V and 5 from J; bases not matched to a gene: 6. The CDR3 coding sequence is TGTGCCTGGAGCCGGACTAGCGGGAGTCGGGAGACCCAGTACTTC. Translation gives CAWSRTSGSRETQYF.

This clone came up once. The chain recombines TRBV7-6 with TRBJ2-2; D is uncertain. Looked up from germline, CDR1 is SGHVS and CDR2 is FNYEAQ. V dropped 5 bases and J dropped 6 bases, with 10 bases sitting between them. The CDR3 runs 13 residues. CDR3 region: CASSRALAGELFF. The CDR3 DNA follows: TGTGCCAGCAGCAGAGCACTTGCCGGGGAGCTGTTTTTT.